This TCR beta chain is from a study of cytomegalovirus exposure and HLA in healthy donors. At the level of the study: HLA-typed donors were the source of roughly 80 million unique TCRs held in an early data release. Approximately 81% of some 390 genotyped donors fell in the Caucasian-associated ancestry cluster. Study-wide findings and caveats: With high specificity and sensitivity, the classifier reportedly diagnosed cytomegalovirus status. One later analysis reportedly identified an Asian-associated ancestry cluster that showed fewer N-insertions than the roughly 700-donor mean.

The PCR employed 60 Vbeta primers together with 13 Jbeta primers. The table came from immunoSEQ multiplex PCR; TCRdb's copy has only in-frame clones and leaves some out. The profile shows around 91,000 clones, just under 80% of them singletons. V lost 2 bases and J lost 2, with 11 bases in between. Germline CDR1 SGHDT, CDR2 YYEEEE. The CDR3 length is 15 residues. This clone was seen a handful of times. Its antigen is not identified. The chain recombines TRBV5-6 with TRBJ1-5, with D possibly being TRBD1 (6 bases). Material: PBMCs. The receptor was derived from a male donor in good health and CMV-seropositive. The CDR3 sequence: CASSFSGAGNQPQHF. Written as DNA, the CDR3 is TGTGCCAGCAGCTTCTCAGGGGCCGGCAATCAGCCCCAGCATTTT.